The 2 T cell receptor beta chains in this list originate from one sample, sequenced in a study of identical twins. Via MiXCR, TCRdb re-called the 5' RACE reads, giving one row per CDR3 protein. The sample lists about 920,000 distinct CDR3 sequences; 9% to 15% were seen once. This sample also belongs to another study, concerning yellow fever vaccine responses in identical twins.

Material: PBMCs. Source of these receptors: a woman younger than 35 in good health.

The chain is built from TRBV2 and TRBJ1-1; D is uncertain. Germline CDR1 SNHLY, CDR2 FYNNEI. Deletions cut 6 bases from V and 9 bases from J, with 11 bases between. The CDR3 contains 11 residues. The CDR3 sequence is CASRAESKAFF. CDR3 DNA: TGTGCCAGCAGGGCAGAATCTAAAGCTTTCTTT.

The chain uses TRBV28 and TRBJ2-2; TRBD2 might be the D (7 bases). The CDR3 is made up of 15 amino acids. The ends were cut back, 4 bases at V and 4 bases at J, with 13 bases in the middle. Germline V lookup: CDR1 MDHEN, CDR2 SYDVKM. The CDR3 DNA reads as TGTGCCAGCAGTTGGGGGGGGCGCCTCACCGGGGAGCTGTTTTTT. Protein product: CASSWGGRLTGELFF.